These 30 T cell receptor beta chains originate from one sample sequenced in a study of blood T cell repertoires in COVID-19. The method was immunoSEQ multiplex PCR; TCRdb's version includes in-frame clones alone and lacks a portion of them. The data contain a few hundred thousand clones, nearly 90% of them seen just once; the ten biggest clones take up around 4.3%. The sequenced sample consisted of PBMCs or T cells enriched from blood (not recorded which). Every receptor here comes from a woman younger than 30 with acute COVID-19.

This sequence joins TRBV6-6 and TRBJ2-7; a possible D gene is TRBD1 (5 bases). Trimming cost V 5 bases and J 4 bases, with 18 bases left between them. Germline lookup yields CDR1 MNHNY and CDR2 SVGAGI (reference sequence). The CDR3 runs to 15 residues. CDR3 loop: CASSAAKGQRYEQYF. Here the CDR3 DNA reads TGTGCCAGCAGTGCCGCGAAGGGGCAAAGGTACGAGCAGTACTTC.

The J gene is TRBJ2-7, the V gene TRBV19; a possible D gene is TRBD2 (6 bases). The CDR3 contains 14 residues. The germline V gene encodes CDR1 LNHDA and CDR2 SQIVND (reference sequence). Trimming pared 2 bases from V and 5 bases from J, leaving 13 bases between. The CDR3, as DNA: TGTGCCAGTAGTATACCCGGGAGTGGGAACGAGCAGTACTTC. It encodes CASSIPGSGNEQYF.

The chain combines TRBV30 with TRBJ1-2, with TRBD1 matching over 8 bases. The V gene's germline CDR1 is GTSNPN and CDR2 SVGIG (reference sequence). The CDR3 runs to 12 residues. V trimming: 4 bases; J trimming: 4 bases; junction bases outside the gene matches: 2. The CDR3 DNA sequence: TGTGCCTGGACAGGGGGCGGCTATGGCTACACCTTC. This translates into CAWTGGGYGYTF.

This sequence joins TRBV27 and TRBJ2-1; possible D gene TRBD2, 6 bases. This CDR3 has 14 residues. Germline values: CDR1 MNHEY, CDR2 SMNVEV (reference sequence). The V gene lost 8 bases and the J gene lost 0 bases, with 11 bases spanning the gap. The DNA for the CDR3 is TGTGCCAGCCAGCTAGCGTCCTCCTACAATGAGCAGTTCTTC. Its translation: CASQLASSYNEQFF.

The chain employs TRBV2 and TRBJ2-3, with 11 bases fitting TRBD2. Germline V gene data show CDR1 as SNHLY and CDR2 as FYNNEI. Trimming took 3 bases from V and 0 from J; bases not matched to a gene: 5. The CDR3 extends over 17 amino acids. The CDR3 bases are TGTGCCAGCAGTGAGGGTCTAGCGGGAGGAAGCACAGATACGCAGTATTTT. This sequence encodes CASSEGLAGGSTDTQYF.

The chain combines TRBV12-5 with TRBJ1-3; 7 bases match TRBD1. The CDR3 sequence is 14 residues long. V trimming: 4 bases; J trimming: 7 bases; junction bases outside the gene matches: 7. The germline V gene encodes CDR1 LGHNT and CDR2 FRNRAP. The CDR3 sequence: CASGWKTTGNTIYF. CDR3 DNA sequence: TGTGCTAGTGGTTGGAAGACGACAGGGAACACCATATATTTT.

The chain combines TRBV10-3 with TRBJ2-7, with 9 bases lining up with TRBD2. From germline, CDR1 is ENHRY and CDR2 SYGVKD. The J segment lost 3 bases and the V segment lost 2 bases, leaving 5 bases of the junction unmatched. This CDR3 is 15 amino acids long. The DNA of the CDR3 is TGTGCCATCAGTGAGGGGCTAGCGGGAATCTACGAGCAGTACTTC. Protein product: CAISEGLAGIYEQYF.

The chain couples TRBV2 to TRBJ2-7, with 7 bases fitting TRBD2. V was pared by 5 bases and J by 0 bases, with 4 bases of the junction left unmatched. The CDR3 has 14 amino acids. CDR1 is SNHLY and CDR2 is FYNNEI in the germline V gene. The chain's CDR3 is CASSPSGASYEQYF. As DNA, the CDR3 is TGTGCCAGCAGTCCGAGCGGGGCCTCCTACGAGCAGTACTTC.

This clone was seen a few times. The rearrangement links TRBV19 to TRBJ2-3; D possibly corresponds to TRBD2 (6 bases). V lost 2 bases and J lost 4, with 13 bases in between. The CDR3 runs 15 residues. Per germline, CDR1 LNHDA and CDR2 SQIVND (reference sequence). The CDR3 sequence: CASSIWGEHADTQYF. The CDR3, as DNA: TGTGCCAGTAGTATATGGGGGGAACACGCAGATACGCAGTATTTT.

V gene TRBV7-2 combines with J gene TRBJ1-2; 8 bases fit TRBD1. The CDR3 spans 13 residues. V was pared by 5 bases and J by 6 bases, with 5 bases of the junction left unmatched. Germline CDR1 is SGHTA and CDR2 is FQGNSA. For the CDR3, the DNA is TGTGCCAGCAGCCGGACAGGGACACATGGCTACACCTTC. Its translation: CASSRTGTHGYTF.

The rearrangement joins TRBV28 to TRBJ1-2, with D perhaps TRBD1 (6 bases). The germline V gene encodes CDR1 MDHEN and CDR2 SYDVKM. V lost 3 bases, J lost 4 bases, and 12 bases lay in between. The CDR3 loop spans 14 amino acids. CDR3 loop: CASSFPDRPYGYTF. The CDR3 coding sequence is TGTGCCAGCAGTTTCCCTGACAGGCCCTATGGCTACACCTTC.

Comment on this clone: The CDR3 ends on some other residue instead of the conserved phenylalanine or tryptophan, so this is likely a read error. No DNA is shown, since the ends of the CDR3 on it are uncertain; the CDR3 is the one TCRdb lists. The genes are TRBV5-4 and TRBJ1-4; the table's D call TRBD1 went unverified against the DNA. The CDR3 spans 12 amino acids, including both terminal residues. CDR1 is SGHNT, CDR2 YYREEE, per germline (reference sequence). The CDR3 reads CASSLEGTDSLL.

CDR3 in amino acids: CASSPSTVWETQYF. CDR3 DNA: TGTGCCAGCAGTCCCTCGACAGTATGGGAGACCCAGTACTTC. The J gene is TRBJ2-5, the V gene TRBV25-1; maybe TRBD1 (5 bases). The germline V gene encodes CDR1 MGHDK and CDR2 SYGVNS. Trimming stripped 5 bases from V and 5 bases from J, with 15 bases between. The CDR3 spans 14 residues.

The V call is TRBV6-5, the J call TRBJ2-6, with D hard to call. Germline-derived CDR1 and CDR2 are MNHEY and SVGAGI. V lost 4 bases and J lost 1, with 8 bases in between. This CDR3 contains 15 residues. CDR3 residues: CASSSDGSGANVLTF. The CDR3 nucleotides are TGTGCCAGCAGTTCCGACGGGTCTGGGGCCAACGTCCTGACTTTC.

Of note for this clone: The sample carries other DNA sequences with the same CDR3. The rearrangement links TRBV7-9 to TRBJ1-2; 9 bases agree with TRBD1. The length of the CDR3 is 13 residues. After removal of 5 bases from V and 5 bases from J, the junction contained 3 bases not matched to a gene. From germline, CDR1 is SEHNR and CDR2 FQNEAQ (reference sequence). The chain's CDR3 is CASSPGQGYGYTF. CDR3 in DNA: TGTGCCAGCAGCCCTGGACAGGGGTATGGCTACACCTTC.

This rearrangement joins TRBV27 to TRBJ2-1, with 15 bases matching TRBD2. Germline CDR1 reads MNHEY; CDR2 reads SMNVEV (reference sequence). The CDR3 covers 20 residues. The V gene end was trimmed by 2 bases and the J gene end by 2 bases; junction bases not matched to a gene: 10. The CDR3 DNA follows: TGTGCCAGCAGTTTAGGGTCGGGACTAGCGGGAGGTCCCGCCTACAATGAGCAGTTCTTC. Its protein product is CASSLGSGLAGGPAYNEQFF.

This chain connects TRBV20-1 to TRBJ2-1; perhaps TRBD2 as D (6 bases). V was clipped by 5 bases and J by 10 bases, with 12 bases between them. The CDR3 extends over 11 amino acids. CDR1 is DFQATT, CDR2 SNEGSKA, per germline (reference sequence). The CDR3: CSAGGLGEQFF. The CDR3 coding sequence is TGCAGTGCTGGGGGGTTGGGCGAGCAGTTCTTC.

V usage is TRBV29-1 and J usage is TRBJ2-2; 7 bases line up with TRBD1. Germline V gives CDR1 SQVTM, CDR2 ANQGSEA. The CDR3 length is 15 residues. The V segment lost 4 bases and the J segment 2 bases; nucleotides outside the gene matches: 7. CDR3 nucleotides: TGCAGCGTTGCCGGGACAGCCTCTAACACCGGGGAGCTGTTTTTT. As protein: CSVAGTASNTGELFF.

This clone came up many times. V gene TRBV2 combines with J gene TRBJ1-1; D not certain. This CDR3 has 12 amino acids. V shed 6 bases and J shed 0 bases, with 5 bases lying between them. Germline CDR1 reads SNHLY; CDR2 reads FYNNEI. In DNA form, the CDR3 reads TGTGCCAGCAGGAGGGTGAACACTGAAGCTTTCTTT. This codes for CASRRVNTEAFF.

The chain is built from TRBV28 and TRBJ2-1, with 9 positions matching TRBD2. Germline V gene data show CDR1 as MDHEN and CDR2 as SYDVKM. Unmatched junction bases numbered 9, after V lost 7 bases and J lost 5 bases. The CDR3 is 15 residues long. CDR3 bases: TGTGCCAGCAATAAAGTGACTAGCGGAAACAATGAGCAGTTCTTC. Translating gives CASNKVTSGNNEQFF.

This clone was seen a single time. The V gene is TRBV5-1, the J gene TRBJ1-1; D is possibly TRBD1 (6 bases). This CDR3 has 12 residues. V dropped 0 bases and J dropped 11 bases, with 11 bases sitting between them. In germline, CDR1 is SGHRS, CDR2 YFSETQ. The DNA for the CDR3 is TGCGCCAGCAGCTTGGAAACAGGGCAGGCTTTCTTT. It translates to CASSLETGQAFF.

The rearrangement links TRBV7-9 to TRBJ2-2, with 7 bases fitting TRBD1. Unmatched junction bases numbered 12, after V lost 5 bases and J lost 3 bases. The CDR3 is 17 amino acids. The V gene's germline CDR1 is SEHNR and CDR2 FQNEAQ (reference sequence). The CDR3 region is CASSLRADRADTGELFF. The CDR3 DNA is TGTGCCAGCAGCCTTCGAGCTGACAGGGCTGACACCGGGGAGCTGTTTTTT.

The V call is TRBV30, the J call TRBJ1-4; D gene unclear. Trimming took off 5 bases at V and 3 bases at J, with 19 bases between the two ends. Germline loops: CDR1 GTSNPN, CDR2 SVGIG (reference sequence). The CDR3 runs 16 residues. CDR3 nucleotide sequence: TGTGCCTGGCCCCAAGGGAGAAGTGGGGCTAATGAAAAACTGTTTTTT. Translating it yields CAWPQGRSGANEKLFF.

The V gene is TRBV6-6, the J gene TRBJ2-7; D is possibly TRBD1 (6 bases). The CDR3 has 14 residues. Germline CDR1 MNHNY, CDR2 SVGAGI (reference sequence). The V end was cut by 4 bases, the J end by 3 bases, with 13 bases between. The CDR3 sequence: CASSSGAPFYEQYF. Written as DNA, the CDR3 is TGTGCCAGCAGTTCAGGGGCGCCATTCTACGAGCAGTACTTC.

This sequence joins TRBV7-2 and TRBJ2-7; D gene ambiguous. The CDR3 runs 16 residues. Trimming took off 5 bases at V and 0 bases at J, with 17 bases between the two ends. Germline values: CDR1 SGHTA, CDR2 FQGNSA. DNA of the CDR3: TGTGCCAGCAGCCCTAGTGGAACTCCCCTCTCCTACGAGCAGTACTTC. Its protein product is CASSPSGTPLSYEQYF.

This clone was recorded once. The J gene is TRBJ2-5, the V gene TRBV28; D is perhaps TRBD2 (7 bases). The V gene's germline CDR1 is MDHEN and CDR2 SYDVKM. The CDR3 is 16 amino acids. V was pared by 5 bases and J by 4 bases, with 20 bases between. In DNA, the CDR3 is TGTGCCAGCAGTCCCCCCGGAGGGGGGGAGGGAGAGACCCAGTACTTC. As protein: CASSPPGGGEGETQYF.

The genes are TRBV1 and TRBJ1-4; TRBD1 is taken as the D call from the table, unchecked against the DNA. TRBV1 is noted as a pseudogene. This CDR3 region has 14 residues. The CDR3 spells CTSNFDRARGALFF. The CDR3 nucleotides are TGCACCAGCAATTTTGACAGGGCCAGGGGGGCACTGTTTTTT.

V is TRBV25-1 and J is TRBJ2-1; TRBD2 agrees at 8 bases. The V gene's germline CDR1 is MGHDK and CDR2 SYGVNS. The V gene end was trimmed by 5 bases and the J gene end by 9 bases; junction bases not matched to a gene: 9. The length of the CDR3 is 14 residues. CDR3 sequence reads: CASSKFRAGVEQFF. DNA for the CDR3: TGTGCCAGCAGTAAATTCAGAGCGGGAGTTGAGCAGTTCTTC.

The chain uses TRBV2 and TRBJ1-2, with a weak D call TRBD1 (5 bases). The V end was cut by 3 bases, the J end by 7 bases, with 15 bases between. Germline V gene data show CDR1 as SNHLY and CDR2 as FYNNEI. The CDR3 runs to 14 residues. The CDR3 DNA is TGTGCCAGCAGTGAGAGGGCCCTGGGGGGTGGCTACACCTTC. Translated: CASSERALGGGYTF.

V usage is TRBV27 and J usage is TRBJ2-7; possibly TRBD2 for D (6 bases). CDR1 and CDR2 from the germline V gene are MNHEY and SMNVEV (reference sequence). Trimming left V 4 bases short and J 3 bases short, with 13 bases between. The CDR3 has 14 residues. The CDR3 region is CASSSLRDFYEQYF. The CDR3 bases are TGTGCCAGCAGTTCCTTACGGGACTTCTACGAGCAGTACTTC.